The subject of this entry is one T cell receptor beta chain. Its target is unknown. This table comes from immunoSEQ multiplex PCR, and its TCRdb copy is limited to in-frame clones, with some not included. The sample lists approximately 16,000 clones, about 60% occurring once. The CDR3 runs to 15 residues. Trimming cost V 1 base and J 4 bases, with 13 bases left between them. CDR1 is MGHRA, CDR2 YSYEKL, per germline. The data were taken from a study of CD4+ T cells in melanoma. Whole-study results and caveats: CD8+ T cell, macrophage and B cell function reportedly correlated with neoantigen-specific CD4+ T cells. Diverse differentiation states were reported for melanoma neoantigen-specific CD4+ T cells.

The V and J genes are TRBV4-1 and TRBJ1-2; D may be TRBD1 (5 bases). The sequence was collected from a human donor with melanoma. Source material: cells from a culture (not recorded whether cultured in vitro). The DNA for the CDR3 is TGCGCCAGCAGCCAAGTTTTATCAGGGAGCTATGGCTACACCTTC. Amino acids: CASSQVLSGSYGYTF.